This TCR beta chain was profiled in a study of blood T cell repertoires in COVID-19. Across the whole study: Samples came from the United States, Italy and Spain, spanning acute and convalescent COVID-19. PBMCs, B-cell-depleted T cells, or T cells were the source of the cDNA or gDNA that made up the material.

Trimming removed 3 bases from V and 4 bases from J; junction bases left unmatched: 7. The germline gives CDR1 SGHRS, CDR2 YFSETQ. The CDR3 extends over 16 amino acids. Authors' analysis steps: Quantification of nucleated cells was approximated via reference gene primer amplification. Sequencing was performed with immunoSEQ multiplex PCR; in TCRdb, only in-frame clones are kept and a portion is missing. V and J calls and clone size are copied from that table; D and trimming were computed from the DNA. Among 170,000 or so clones listed, approximately 90% were seen once. V gene TRBV5-1 combines with J gene TRBJ1-6; 7 bases are shared with TRBD1. The clonotype was recovered from a woman aged 18-29 years who had recovered from COVID-19. The sample was peripheral blood. The CDR3 DNA reads as TGCGCCAGCAGCTCTGGACAGGCGGTATATAATTCACCCCTCCACTTT. It specifies CASSSGQAVYNSPLHF.